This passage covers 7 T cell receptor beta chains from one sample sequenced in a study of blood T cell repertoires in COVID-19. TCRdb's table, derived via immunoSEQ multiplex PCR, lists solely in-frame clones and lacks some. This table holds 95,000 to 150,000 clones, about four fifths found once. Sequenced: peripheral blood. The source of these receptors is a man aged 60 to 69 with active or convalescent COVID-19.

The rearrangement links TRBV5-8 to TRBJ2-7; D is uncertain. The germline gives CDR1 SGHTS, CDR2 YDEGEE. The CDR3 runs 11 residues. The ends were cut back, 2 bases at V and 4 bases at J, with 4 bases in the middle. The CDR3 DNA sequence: TGTGCCAGCAGCTTCACATACGAGCAGTACTTC. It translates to CASSFTYEQYF.

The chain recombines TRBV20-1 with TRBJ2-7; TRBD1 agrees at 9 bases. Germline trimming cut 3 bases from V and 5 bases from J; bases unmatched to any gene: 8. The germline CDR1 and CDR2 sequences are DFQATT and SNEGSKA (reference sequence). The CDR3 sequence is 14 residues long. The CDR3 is CSASLQGARNEQYF. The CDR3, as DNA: TGCAGTGCTAGTCTACAGGGGGCCAGAAACGAGCAGTACTTC.

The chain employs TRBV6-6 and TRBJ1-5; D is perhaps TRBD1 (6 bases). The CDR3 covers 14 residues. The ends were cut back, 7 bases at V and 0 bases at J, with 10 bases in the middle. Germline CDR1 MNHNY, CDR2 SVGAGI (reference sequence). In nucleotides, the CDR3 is TGTGCCAGCACAGGGGAGACTAGCAATCAGCCCCAGCATTTT. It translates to CASTGETSNQPQHF.

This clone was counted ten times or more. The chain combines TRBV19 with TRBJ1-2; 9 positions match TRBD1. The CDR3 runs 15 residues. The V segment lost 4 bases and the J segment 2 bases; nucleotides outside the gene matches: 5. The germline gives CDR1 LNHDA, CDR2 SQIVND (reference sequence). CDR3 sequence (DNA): TGTGCCAGTAGTAAACCGGACAGGGGAAACTATGGCTACACCTTC. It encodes CASSKPDRGNYGYTF.

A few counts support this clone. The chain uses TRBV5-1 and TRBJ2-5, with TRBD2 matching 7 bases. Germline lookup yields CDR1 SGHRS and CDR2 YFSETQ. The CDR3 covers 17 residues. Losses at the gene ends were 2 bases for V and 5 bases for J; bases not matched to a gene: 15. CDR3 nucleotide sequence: TGCGCCAGCAGCTTAGGAACGACGGGAGGCCCAGGGGAGACCCAGTACTTC. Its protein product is CASSLGTTGGPGETQYF.

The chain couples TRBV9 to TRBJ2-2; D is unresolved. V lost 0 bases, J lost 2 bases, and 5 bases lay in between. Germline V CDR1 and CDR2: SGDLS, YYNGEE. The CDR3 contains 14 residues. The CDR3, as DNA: TGTGCCAGCAGCGTAGCTATAAACACCGGGGAGCTGTTTTTT. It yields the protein CASSVAINTGELFF.

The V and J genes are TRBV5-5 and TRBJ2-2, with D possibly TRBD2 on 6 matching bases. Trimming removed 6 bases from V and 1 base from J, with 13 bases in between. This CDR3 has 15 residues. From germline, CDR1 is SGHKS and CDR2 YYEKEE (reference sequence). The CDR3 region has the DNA TGTGCCAGCAACTCGGGACTGATGAACACCGGGGAGCTGTTTTTT. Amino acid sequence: CASNSGLMNTGELFF. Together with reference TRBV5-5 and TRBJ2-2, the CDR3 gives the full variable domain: DAGVTQSPTHLIKTRGQQVTLRCSPISGHKSVSWYQQVLGQGPQFIFQYYEKEERGRGNFPDRFSARQFPNYSSELNVNALLLGDSALYLCASNSGLMNTGELFFGEGSRLTVL.